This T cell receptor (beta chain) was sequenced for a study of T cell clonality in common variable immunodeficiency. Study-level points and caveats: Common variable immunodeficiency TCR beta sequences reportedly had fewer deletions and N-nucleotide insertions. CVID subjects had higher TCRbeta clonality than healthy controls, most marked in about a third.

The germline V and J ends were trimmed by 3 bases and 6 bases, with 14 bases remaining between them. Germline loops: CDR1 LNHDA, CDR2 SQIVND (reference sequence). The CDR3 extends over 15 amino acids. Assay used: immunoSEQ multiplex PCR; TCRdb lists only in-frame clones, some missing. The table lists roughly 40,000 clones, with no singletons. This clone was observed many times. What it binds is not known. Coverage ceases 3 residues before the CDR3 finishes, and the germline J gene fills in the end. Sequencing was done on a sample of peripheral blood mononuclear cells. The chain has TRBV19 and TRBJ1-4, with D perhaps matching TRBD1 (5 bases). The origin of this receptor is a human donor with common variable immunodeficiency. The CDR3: CASSIRQGAYEKLFF. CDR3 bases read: TGTGCCAGTAGTATCCGCCAAGGGGCCTATGAAAAA.